Reported below is one T cell receptor beta chain. Its antigen remains unknown. The method was immunoSEQ multiplex PCR; TCRdb's version includes in-frame clones alone and lacks a portion of them. The sample has more than 150,000 clones, 87% seen once. These data come from a study of Ad26.COV2.S vaccination and SARS-CoV-2 variants. General study results and limits: The analyses of TCR breadth and depth may have understated the size of total T cell responses. It was vaccine recipients, not placebo recipients, who had the higher spike-specific TCR breadth.

CDR1 and CDR2 (germline): SGHTA, FQGTGA. The CDR3 has 14 amino acids. Germline trimming cut 8 bases from V and 4 bases from J; bases unmatched to any gene: 9. This receptor was identified in a human donor who had recovered from COVID-19. This sample comprised peripheral blood, obtained after recovery from COVID-19. The chain links TRBV7-3 to TRBJ1-1; 8 bases map to TRBD1. The CDR3 protein is CASSSGGSGTEAFF. The CDR3 coding sequence is TGTGCCAGCTCCTCAGGGGGCAGTGGCACTGAAGCTTTCTTT.